The T cell receptor (beta chain) described here comes from a study of early T cells in non-severe SARS-CoV-2 infection (dated by TCRdb to the early 2020s). For context, the study as a whole: TCR sequencing used bulk RNA from unsorted whole blood, so alpha and beta chains could not be paired. The paper's findings and limits, for the study overall: Matching against VDJdb was skewed toward anti-spike CD8 responses, likely underestimated virus-specific expansions, and missed private and CD4 specificities.

Library preparation employed 5' RACE. The reads were generated on a NextSeq 500. To correct for sequencing error and PCR bias, the TCR library protocol tagged individual cDNA molecules with unique molecular identifiers. Sequencing covered both TCR alpha and beta chains, and within each sample the abundances of alpha and beta sequences were tightly co-correlated. The original pipeline was this. V gene, J gene and CDR3 annotation of TCR sequences was performed with Decombinator V4. Expanded TCRs were defined as changing significantly between any two time points under a Poisson model with p below 0.0001. TCR abundances were normalised to the total number of TCRs sequenced in each sample and reported as counts per million. TRAV1-2 paired with TRAJ12, TRAJ20 or TRAJ33 defined MAIT TCRs, while TRAV10 paired with TRAJ18 defined iNKT TCRs. VDJdb, accessed 1 November 2021, was searched for CMV, EBV and SARS-CoV-2 annotated TCRs, excluding TCRs annotated for multiple antigens. The raw public reads went through TCRdb reprocessing: fastp at Q25, MiXCR clone calling, in-frame beta chains kept. Identical CDR3 proteins give one entry, which carries the most common genes and DNA. Clone size and V and J calls follow TCRdb, not the original study. Counted in this sample were 50,000 to 60,000 distinct CDR3 sequences; around 12% of them appeared once. The biggest ten clones account for 1.2% to 1.5% of the sample.

As concerns this clonotype: What this receptor recognizes is not known. One base away there is no much larger clone; base qualities are not given.

Taken from cysteine to phenylalanine, the CDR3 has 14 residues. Only the CDR3 part of the read is kept: 42 bases, read in frame from the first base. V loses 6 bases, J loses 0 bases, and the germline ends lie 9 bases apart. Looking up the germline V gene yields CDR1 MNHEY and CDR2 SVGEGT. The study was a case-control design nested within a healthcare worker cohort in London, UK, with weekly nasopharyngeal swab PCR tests and blood sampling. Between 23 and 31 March 2020, the week of the UK lockdown, healthcare workers were enrolled and then followed up weekly for as long as 16 weeks. The TCR originated in an adult who was a healthcare worker with PCR-confirmed SARS-CoV-2 infection or an uninfected control (not recorded which). The rearrangement combines TRBV6-2 or TRBV6-3 with TRBJ1-5, with no D gene named confidently. The sequencing sample was made of whole blood. The CDR3 loop reads CASRRDNSNQPQHF. The bases are TGTGCCAGCAGGCGCGACAATAGCAATCAGCCCCAGCATTTT.